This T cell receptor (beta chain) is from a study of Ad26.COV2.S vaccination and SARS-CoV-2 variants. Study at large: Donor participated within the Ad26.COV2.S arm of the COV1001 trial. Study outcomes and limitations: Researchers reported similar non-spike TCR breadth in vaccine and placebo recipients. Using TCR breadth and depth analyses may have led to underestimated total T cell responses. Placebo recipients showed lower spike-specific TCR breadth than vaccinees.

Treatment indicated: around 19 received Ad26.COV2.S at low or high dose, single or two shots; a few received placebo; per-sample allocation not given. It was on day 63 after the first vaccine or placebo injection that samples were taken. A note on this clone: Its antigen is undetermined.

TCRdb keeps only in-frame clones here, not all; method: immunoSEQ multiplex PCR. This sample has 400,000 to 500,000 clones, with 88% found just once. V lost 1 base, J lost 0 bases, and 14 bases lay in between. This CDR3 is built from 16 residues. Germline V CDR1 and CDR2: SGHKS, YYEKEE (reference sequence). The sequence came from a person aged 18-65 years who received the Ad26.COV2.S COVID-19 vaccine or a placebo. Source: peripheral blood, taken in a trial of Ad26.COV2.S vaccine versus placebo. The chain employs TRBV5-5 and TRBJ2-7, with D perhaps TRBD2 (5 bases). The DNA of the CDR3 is TGTGCCAGCAGCTTGTCGACGGGGTCCCTCTCCTACGAGCAGTACTTC. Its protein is CASSLSTGSLSYEQYF.